This TCR beta chain was sequenced in a study of regulatory T cells in long-lasting Graves disease. Study at large: Over 5 years of antithyroid drugs plus positive TSH receptor antibodies defined persistent Graves' disease.

The sample holds many counts of this clonotype. The antigen remains undetermined. Assembly of TCR beta libraries relied on iRepertoire HTBI primers together with Arm-PCR of CDR3 regions. One entry per CDR3 protein results from TCRdb running MiXCR on the multiplex PCR reads. The sample lists roughly 360,000 distinct CDR3 sequences; roughly 24% were seen once. Time point given: persistent/refractory GD, antithyroid drugs over 5 years with positive TRAb. PBMC RNA was the source of the TCR library. Germline-derived CDR1 and CDR2 are SGHDT and YYEEEE. V shed 0 bases and J shed 1 base, with 19 bases lying between them. The CDR3 loop spans 18 amino acids. Overall study results and limits: With persistent disease, TRBV28, TRBJ1-2 and TRBJ2-5 were the favored segments. Accuracy was perhaps lowered by the small sample size.

This material consisted of peripheral blood mononuclear cells (PBMCs), taken when the disease was refractory, from a patient treated with antithyroid drugs. The clonotype comes from a woman in her forties with Graves disease. V usage is TRBV5-6 and J usage is TRBJ2-5; D gene ambiguous. The CDR3 protein is CASSLVGPMGWIQETQYF. The CDR3 nucleotides are TGTGCCAGCAGCTTGGTAGGTCCTATGGGATGGATCCAAGAGACCCAGTACTTC.